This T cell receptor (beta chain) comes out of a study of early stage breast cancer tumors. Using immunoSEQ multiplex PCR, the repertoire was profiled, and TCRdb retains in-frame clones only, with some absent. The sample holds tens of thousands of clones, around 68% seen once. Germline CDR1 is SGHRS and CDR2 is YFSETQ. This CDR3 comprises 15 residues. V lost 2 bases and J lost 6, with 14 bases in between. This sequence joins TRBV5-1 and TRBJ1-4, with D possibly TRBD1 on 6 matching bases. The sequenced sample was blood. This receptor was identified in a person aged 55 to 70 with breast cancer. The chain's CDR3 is CASSLMTGSDEKLFF. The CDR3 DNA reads TGCGCCAGCAGCTTAATGACAGGATCTGATGAAAAACTGTTTTTT.